This T cell receptor beta chain was recorded in a study of blood T cell repertoires in COVID-19. Only in-frame clones appear in the TCRdb table, and some are missing; sequencing was by immunoSEQ multiplex PCR. The data show 390,000 or so clones, more than 75% seen once. The CDR3 covers 14 residues. CDR1 and CDR2 (germline): SEHNR, FQNEAQ (reference sequence). V was trimmed by 5 bases and J by 5 bases, leaving 15 bases between them. Sequenced sample: PBMCs or T cells enriched from blood (not recorded which). The J gene is TRBJ1-1, the V gene TRBV7-9, with unresolved D. The TCR originated in a woman between 45 and 65 years old who had recovered from COVID-19. In nucleotides, the CDR3 is TGTGCCAGCAGCCTAGAAGCCGAGAGGACTGAAGCTTTCTTT. Its protein is CASSLEAERTEAFF.